The 9 T cell receptor beta chains below were found in one sample sequenced in a study. TCRdb used MiXCR to reprocess the RT-PCR reads, holding one entry per CDR3 protein. The table includes about 700,000 distinct CDR3 sequences, approximately 15% detected once. Sequencing was performed on memory CD4+ T cells from blood. The source is a female donor in good health, serving as a healthy control.

This clonotype has just a few counts. J is TRBJ2-1 and V is TRBV9; no firm D call. CDR1 is SGDLS, CDR2 YYNGEE, per germline. This CDR3 region has 17 residues. Trimming removed 2 bases at V and 3 bases at J, with 18 bases between. This chain's CDR3 is CASSVFRAPDGYNEQFF. CDR3 in DNA: TGTGCCAGCAGCGTGTTCCGGGCCCCAGATGGCTACAATGAGCAGTTCTTC.

The chain recombines TRBV7-2 with TRBJ2-5; possibly TRBD1 for D (6 bases). The CDR3 is made up of 16 amino acids. V lost 2 bases, J lost 0 bases, and 13 bases lay in between. In germline, CDR1 is SGHTA, CDR2 FQGNSA. The CDR3 spells CASSLSPGVYQETQYF. The CDR3 bases are TGTGCCAGCAGCTTAAGCCCAGGGGTGTACCAAGAGACCCAGTACTTC.

The chain carries TRBV5-1 and TRBJ2-6; D is undetermined. Germline CDR1 SGHRS, CDR2 YFSETQ. This CDR3 has 16 residues. Trimming removed 0 bases from V and 0 bases from J, with 7 bases in between. The CDR3 nucleotides read TGCGCCAGCAGCTTGGACTTTAACTCTGGGGCCAACGTCCTGACTTTC. This translates into CASSLDFNSGANVLTF.

This clonotype has at least ten counts. The chain links TRBV29-1 to TRBJ2-1; D possibly uses TRBD1 or TRBD2 (7 bases each). CDR3 size: 15 residues. V was shortened by 0 bases and J by 9 bases, with 18 bases between the two germline ends. Germline CDR1 is SQVTM and CDR2 is ANQGSEA. The CDR3 coding sequence is TGCAGCGTTGAAGAAGGCAGGGGGGAGGGCGGTGAGCAGTTCTTC. Amino acids: CSVEEGRGEGGEQFF.

This clonotype was seen many times. The chain carries TRBV11-3 and TRBJ2-2; the D gene is possibly TRBD2 (6 bases). CDR3 length equals 15 residues. CDR1 and CDR2 (germline): SGHNT, YENEEA. V lost 1 base to trimming and J lost 0 bases, with 6 bases between them. This CDR3 reads CASSLAGANTGELFF. DNA for the CDR3: TGTGCCAGCAGCTTAGCGGGGGCGAACACCGGGGAGCTGTTTTTT.

This clonotype was seen repeatedly, ten times or more. The gene calls are TRBV12-3 or TRBV12-4 and TRBJ2-4; D may correspond to TRBD1 or TRBD2 (6 bases each). V lost 3 bases and J lost 2, with 14 bases in between. The length of the CDR3 is 16 residues. CDR3 protein: CASSFMGGASKNIQYF. In DNA, the CDR3 is TGTGCCAGCAGTTTCATGGGGGGCGCTTCCAAAAACATTCAGTACTTC.

The J gene is TRBJ1-1, the V gene TRBV25-1; perhaps TRBD1 as D (5 bases). Between the trimmed V and J ends, which lost 0 bases and 4 bases, there was a span of 21 bases. This CDR3 is built from 18 residues. Germline loops: CDR1 MGHDK, CDR2 SYGVNS. CDR3 amino acids: CASSEYWAGHGGVTEAFF. The CDR3 DNA reads TGTGCCAGCAGTGAATATTGGGCAGGACACGGGGGGGTCACTGAAGCTTTCTTT.

In its sample, this clonotype was seen a few times. The chain links TRBV27 to TRBJ2-7, with D perhaps TRBD1 (5 bases). Germline V lookup: CDR1 MNHEY, CDR2 SMNVEV (reference sequence). The CDR3 runs to 14 residues. V lost 0 bases and J 2 bases, leaving 8 bases between the germline ends. The CDR3 spells CASSLSIGAYEQYF. In nucleotides, the CDR3 is TGTGCCAGCAGTTTATCGATAGGGGCCTACGAGCAGTACTTC.

This clonotype has a count of ten or more. The chain carries TRBV20-1 and TRBJ2-1, with a possible D match to TRBD2 (5 bases). V lost 7 bases, J lost 9 bases, and 16 bases lay in between. This CDR3 spans 12 amino acids. Germline-derived CDR1 and CDR2 are DFQATT and SNEGSKA (reference sequence). This CDR3 is CSVQESGIEQFF. The CDR3 bases are TGCAGTGTTCAAGAATCGGGGATTGAGCAGTTCTTC.